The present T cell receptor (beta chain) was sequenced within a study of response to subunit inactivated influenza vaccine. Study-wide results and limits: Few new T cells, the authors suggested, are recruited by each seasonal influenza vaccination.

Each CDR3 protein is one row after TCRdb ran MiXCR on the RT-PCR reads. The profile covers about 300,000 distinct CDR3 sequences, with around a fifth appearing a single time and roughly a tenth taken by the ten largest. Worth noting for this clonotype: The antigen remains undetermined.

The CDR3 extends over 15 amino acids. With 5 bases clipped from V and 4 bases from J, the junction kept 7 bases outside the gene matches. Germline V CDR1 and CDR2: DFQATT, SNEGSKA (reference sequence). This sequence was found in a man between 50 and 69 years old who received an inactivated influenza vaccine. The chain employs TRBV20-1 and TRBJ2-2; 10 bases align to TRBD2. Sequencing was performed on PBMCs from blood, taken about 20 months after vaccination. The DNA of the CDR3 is TGCAGTGCTTTACTAGCGGGAATAAGCACCGGGGAGCTGTTTTTT. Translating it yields CSALLAGISTGELFF.